The clone carrying this T cell receptor (beta chain) was seen a single time. This record comes from a study of blood T cell repertoires in COVID-19. Study-wide background: From the United States, Italy and Spain came samples of acute and convalescent COVID-19. Nucleic acid was either cDNA or gDNA, and it came from T cells, B-cell-depleted T cells, or PBMCs.

Source study methods: Amplified reference gene primers provided the basis for estimating nucleated cell counts. TCRdb keeps only in-frame clones here, not all; method: immunoSEQ multiplex PCR. V and J calls and clone size follow that table, whereas D and trimming were derived from the DNA. The sample gives roughly 80,000 clones, around 88% of which show up once; approximately 4.4% is in the top ten. V was pared by 8 bases and J by 3 bases, with 11 bases between. This CDR3 comprises 13 residues. In germline, CDR1 is LGHDT, CDR2 YNNKEL (reference sequence). Sequencing used peripheral blood. This clonotype was sampled from a woman aged 80 or older with acute or convalescent COVID-19. The V gene is TRBV3-1 (or the pseudogene TRBV3-2), the J gene TRBJ2-4; weak D call: TRBD2 (6 bases). CDR3 coding DNA: TGTGCCAGCGGAGGGGACGGCAAAAACATTCAGTACTTC. Translation gives CASGGDGKNIQYF.